There are a few counts of the clone carrying this T cell receptor (beta chain). Its target is unknown. In TCRdb, the reads were re-called with MiXCR into one record per CDR3 protein. The data hold roughly 40,000 distinct CDR3 sequences, with more than 9% observed a single time. The sample is drawn from a study of type 1 regulatory T cells. Study-level information: This in vitro CD4 product, T-allo10, is enriched for Tr1 cells and alloantigen-specific. General observations from the study: Compared with non-type 1 regulatory T cells, type 1 regulatory T cells showed a more restricted TCR repertoire.

J was trimmed by 9 bases and V by 1 base; bases with no gene match: 5. CDR3 length: 14 amino acids. The germline gives CDR1 SGHTA, CDR2 FQGNSA. The clonotype was recovered from a human donor in good health. This chain joins TRBV7-2 and TRBJ2-1; 8 nucleotides line up with TRBD1. The sequenced material came from cultured non-Tr1 T cells, either the whole culture or a sorted T cell fraction (not recorded which). The CDR3 is CASSLDRGSVEQFF. The CDR3 coding sequence is TGTGCCAGCAGCTTAGACAGGGGGTCGGTTGAGCAGTTCTTC.